The 20 T cell receptor beta chains below all came from one sample that was sequenced in a study of T cell repertoires in cytomegalovirus infection. In TCRdb, the reads were re-called with MiXCR into one record per CDR3 protein. The repertoire consists of roughly 230,000 distinct CDR3 sequences, with 9% to 15% occurring once and the leading ten covering 1.5% to 2%. The sequenced sample consisted of PBMCs. The receptor set was obtained from a human donor in good health (CMV status not recorded). Some clones in this sample may be carry-over from other donors' samples.

The chain joins TRBV5-1 to TRBJ1-1, with 9 bases aligning to TRBD1. Germline V lookup: CDR1 SGHRS, CDR2 YFSETQ. This CDR3 comprises 15 residues. With V trimmed by 0 bases and J by 6 bases, 6 bases remained unmatched. In DNA, the CDR3 is TGCGCCAGCAGCTTGGGGGACAGGGAAGGCGCTGAAGCTTTCTTT. It yields the protein CASSLGDREGAEAFF.

Many counts were recorded for this clonotype. The J gene is TRBJ1-2, the V gene TRBV12-3 or TRBV12-4; D is ambiguous. Trimming stripped 5 bases from V and 8 bases from J, with 12 bases between. The CDR3 covers 12 residues. The CDR3 is CASSPIQGGYTF. CDR3 DNA sequence: TGTGCCAGCAGTCCGATACAAGGAGGCTACACCTTC.

The CDR3: CASSLIEEGNEQFF. CDR3 DNA: TGTGCCAGCAGTTTAATCGAAGAGGGCAATGAGCAGTTCTTC. The gene calls are TRBV28 and TRBJ2-1, with D perhaps TRBD2 (5 bases). CDR3 length: 14 residues. Per germline, CDR1 MDHEN and CDR2 SYDVKM. The V gene lost 2 bases and the J gene lost 6 bases, with 11 bases spanning the gap. Using reference TRBV28 and TRBJ2-1 for the parts outside the CDR3, the full variable domain is DVKVTQSSRYLVKRTGEKVFLECVQDMDHENMFWYRQDPGLGLRLIYFSYDVKMKEKGDIPEGYSVSREKKERFSLILESASTNQTSMYLCASSLIEEGNEQFFGPGTRLTVL.

In its sample, this clonotype was seen many times. The V call is TRBV28, the J call TRBJ1-6; TRBD1 agrees at 8 bases. CDR3 length: 14 residues. V lost 4 bases and J lost 10; bases outside the gene matches: 6. Germline CDR1 and CDR2: MDHEN and SYDVKM. The CDR3 reads CASSSGQEDSPLHF. The CDR3 coding sequence is TGTGCCAGCAGTTCGGGACAGGAGGACTCACCCCTCCACTTT.

At least ten counts were recorded for this clonotype. V gene TRBV7-3 combines with J gene TRBJ2-1, with a weak D call TRBD2 (5 bases). The CDR3 extends over 14 amino acids. V lost 2 bases, J lost 6 bases, and 11 bases lay in between. Germline values: CDR1 SGHTA, CDR2 FQGTGA. The CDR3 sequence: CASSLGRVSNEQFF. CDR3 DNA: TGTGCCAGCAGCTTAGGGCGGGTTTCCAATGAGCAGTTCTTC. The full variable domain, with the rest looked up from reference TRBV7-3 and TRBJ2-1, is GAGVSQTPSNKVTEKGKYVELRCDPISGHTALYWYRQSLGQGPEFLIYFQGTGAADDSGLPNDRFFAVRPEGSVSTLKIQRTERGDSAVYLCASSLGRVSNEQFFGPGTRLTVL.

In its sample, this clonotype was seen many times. The chain joins TRBV7-9 to TRBJ2-1, with TRBD2 identical over 7 bases. With V trimmed by 0 bases and J by 1 base, 15 bases remained unmatched. CDR3 length: 20 amino acids. Germline values: CDR1 SEHNR, CDR2 FQNEAQ (reference sequence). CDR3: CASSLASGGVGSTSYNEQFF. The CDR3 DNA sequence: TGTGCCAGCAGCTTAGCTAGTGGGGGGGTGGGTAGTACATCCTACAATGAGCAGTTCTTC.

The chain combines TRBV2 with TRBJ2-5, with D perhaps TRBD2 (5 bases). V dropped 3 bases and J dropped 4 bases, with 9 bases sitting between them. CDR1 and CDR2 from the germline V gene are SNHLY and FYNNEI. This CDR3 region has 13 residues. This CDR3 is CASSERVVETQYF. CDR3 nucleotides: TGTGCCAGCAGTGAGAGGGTAGTAGAGACCCAGTACTTC.

This clonotype has at least ten counts. The chain employs TRBV7-2 and TRBJ2-7, with D possibly TRBD1 on 5 matching bases. Between the trimmed V and J ends, which lost 2 bases and 5 bases, there was a span of 10 bases. The CDR3 is 13 residues long. Germline values: CDR1 SGHTA, CDR2 FQGNSA. The CDR3 nucleotides read TGTGCCAGCAGCTTATCCAGGGTTGACGAGCAGTACTTC. Protein product: CASSLSRVDEQYF.

This clonotype was counted a few times. This chain connects TRBV5-6 to TRBJ1-2; D is unclear. The CDR3 has 13 amino acids. V gave up 6 bases and J gave up 5 bases, with 14 bases separating them. Looked up from germline, CDR1 is SGHDT and CDR2 is YYEEEE. The CDR3 protein is CASTSWTGYGYTF. The CDR3 nucleotides read TGTGCCAGCACCTCCTGGACCGGGTATGGCTACACCTTC.

The genes are TRBV12-3 or TRBV12-4 and TRBJ2-3, with TRBD2 identical over 9 bases. V lost 3 bases to trimming and J lost 5 bases; unmatched junction nucleotides: 6. This CDR3 has 15 amino acids. The CDR3 protein is CASSFLSGGIDTQYF. The CDR3 region has the DNA TGTGCCAGCAGTTTCCTAAGCGGGGGGATAGATACGCAGTATTTT.

This clonotype was seen at least ten times. V is TRBV6-2 or TRBV6-3 and J is TRBJ1-1; TRBD1 aligns across 9 bases. Germline assignment: CDR1 MNHEY and CDR2 SVGEGT. The ends lost 0 bases at V and 4 bases at J; junction bases unmatched: 3. This CDR3 spans 15 amino acids. CDR3 residues: CASSYSGTGFTEAFF. DNA for the CDR3: TGTGCCAGCAGTTACTCAGGGACAGGGTTCACTGAAGCTTTCTTT.

This clonotype was seen ten or more times. The CDR3 loop is CASSSRDRTHSGNTIYF. The CDR3 coding sequence is TGTGCCAGTAGTTCCCGGGACAGGACCCACTCTGGAAACACCATATATTTT. The genes are TRBV19 and TRBJ1-3; 8 bases match TRBD1. Germline values: CDR1 LNHDA, CDR2 SQIVND (reference sequence). V gave up 5 bases and J gave up 0 bases; unmatched junction bases: 9. The CDR3 has 17 amino acids.

The table lists this clonotype with a few counts. V is TRBV5-1 and J is TRBJ1-2; D is undetermined. Germline CDR1 and CDR2: SGHRS and YFSETQ. Between the trimmed V and J ends, which lost 4 bases and 8 bases, there was a span of 15 bases. The CDR3 contains 13 residues. CDR3 residues: CASSPSGLGGYTF. CDR3 DNA: TGCGCCAGCAGCCCATCCGGGCTCGGGGGCTACACCTTC. The full variable domain, completed using reference TRBV5-1 and TRBJ1-2, is KAGVTQTPRYLIKTRGQQVTLSCSPISGHRSVSWYQQTPGQGLQFLFEYFSETQRNKGNFPGRFSGRQFSNSRSEMNVSTLELGDSALYLCASSPSGLGGYTFGSGTRLTVV.

Many counts were recorded for this clonotype. The CDR3, as DNA: TGTGCCAGCAGCTTAGCAGCCGGGACAGGGGCAAGCGGCTACACCTTC. Protein: CASSLAAGTGASGYTF. This chain uses TRBV7-2 with TRBJ1-2; 10 bases align to TRBD1. Germline V CDR1 and CDR2: SGHTA, FQGNSA. V trimming: 0 bases; J trimming: 8 bases; junction bases outside the gene matches: 9. The CDR3 sequence is 16 residues long.

This clonotype was detected a few times. J is TRBJ2-2 and V is TRBV4-3; a possible D gene is TRBD2 (5 bases). The V end was cut by 4 bases, the J end by 0 bases, with 15 bases between. The CDR3 loop spans 17 amino acids. Germline V CDR1 and CDR2: LGHNA, YSLEER. CDR3 amino acids: CASSPRGRGANTGELFF. The DNA for the CDR3 is TGCGCCAGCAGCCCCCGAGGGAGAGGCGCGAACACCGGGGAGCTGTTTTTT.

This chain joins TRBV19 and TRBJ1-2, with no clear D. This CDR3 region has 15 residues. V shed 3 bases and J shed 4 bases, with 15 bases lying between them. The germline CDR1 and CDR2 sequences are LNHDA and SQIVND (reference sequence). CDR3 in DNA: TGTGCCAGTAGTATGGGGTTGATGCGGAGCTATGGCTACACCTTC. The encoded protein is CASSMGLMRSYGYTF. The full variable domain, completed using reference TRBV19 and TRBJ1-2, is DGGITQSPKYLFRKEGQNVTLSCEQNLNHDAMYWYRQDPGQGLRLIYYSQIVNDFQKGDIAEGYSVSREKKESFPLTVTSAQKNPTAFYLCASSMGLMRSYGYTFGSGTRLTVV.

The chain carries TRBV10-3 and TRBJ2-7, with TRBD2 identical over 7 bases. V lost 3 bases and J lost 3; bases outside the gene matches: 8. Germline CDR1 is ENHRY and CDR2 is SYGVKD. The CDR3 runs to 15 residues. The CDR3: CAISDSPRGSYEQYF. CDR3 nucleotides: TGTGCCATCAGTGATAGTCCGCGGGGGAGCTACGAGCAGTACTTC.

This clonotype was counted between two and nine times. The chain carries TRBV19 and TRBJ2-7; possibly TRBD2 for D (7 bases). In germline, CDR1 is LNHDA, CDR2 SQIVND (reference sequence). The CDR3 has 12 residues. V gave up 3 bases and J gave up 12 bases, with 15 bases separating them. The CDR3 loop is CASSMKGGQAYF. CDR3 DNA: TGTGCCAGTAGTATGAAGGGGGGGCAGGCGTACTTC. Drawing the rest from reference TRBV19 and TRBJ2-7, the complete variable domain is DGGITQSPKYLFRKEGQNVTLSCEQNLNHDAMYWYRQDPGQGLRLIYYSQIVNDFQKGDIAEGYSVSREKKESFPLTVTSAQKNPTAFYLCASSMKGGQAYFGPGTRLTVT.

This sequence joins TRBV7-2 and TRBJ2-7; 7 nucleotides align to TRBD2. The junction had 13 bases not matched to a gene; V was cut back by 1 base and J by 7 bases. The CDR3 sequence is 16 residues long. Germline assignment: CDR1 SGHTA and CDR2 FQGNSA. The CDR3 protein is CASSLVVGGPFEEQYF. CDR3 coding DNA: TGTGCCAGCAGCTTAGTTGTGGGAGGGCCCTTTGAGGAGCAGTACTTC.

The chain employs TRBV9 and TRBJ2-1, with TRBD2 matching 12 bases. V lost 0 bases to trimming and J lost 6 bases; unmatched junction nucleotides: 10. The length of the CDR3 is 18 residues. CDR1 SGDLS and CDR2 YYNGEE come from the germline V gene. The CDR3 is CASSVAPFTSGGPNEQFF. The CDR3, as DNA: TGTGCCAGCAGCGTAGCTCCGTTTACTAGCGGGGGGCCCAATGAGCAGTTCTTC. Full variable domain (rest looked up from reference TRBV9 and TRBJ2-1): DSGVTQTPKHLITATGQRVTLRCSPRSGDLSVYWYQQSLDQGLQFLIQYYNGEERAKGNILERFSAQQFPDLHSELNLSSLELGDSALYFCASSVAPFTSGGPNEQFFGPGTRLTVL.